These 23 T cell receptor beta chains were sequenced from one sample in a study of OX40 agonist ivuxolimab in advanced cancers. The method was immunoSEQ multiplex PCR; TCRdb's version includes in-frame clones alone and lacks a portion of them. Of under 45,000 clones detected, under 85% appear once; the ten largest clones hold roughly 13%. The source was CD4+ or CD8+ T cells sorted from blood, collected in a trial of the OX40 agonist ivuxolimab. The receptor source for this set is an adult with an advanced solid tumor such as melanoma, head and neck, liver or kidney cancer.

CDR3 bases: TGTGCCAGCACCGGAGCGGTGCCCAGCTCCTATAATTCACCCCTCCACTTT. It specifies CASTGAVPSSYNSPLHF. The chain carries TRBV6-4 and TRBJ1-6; D not resolved. This CDR3 has 17 residues. Trimming took 7 bases from V and 0 from J, leaving 16 bases between them. The germline V gene has CDR1 MRHNA and CDR2 SNTAGT.

This clone was found a few times. V is TRBV5-1 and J is TRBJ1-6; D might be TRBD1 (6 bases). The V and J ends lost 4 bases and 0 bases respectively, with 14 bases between them. The CDR3 consists of 17 residues. Germline CDR1 and CDR2: SGHRS and YFSETQ. CDR3 DNA: TGCGCCAGCAGCCGACAGGACTCGAGCTCCTATAATTCACCCCTCCACTTT. Amino acid sequence: CASSRQDSSSYNSPLHF.

The gene calls are TRBV5-1 and TRBJ1-1, with D perhaps TRBD1 (6 bases). Germline CDR1 SGHRS, CDR2 YFSETQ. Trimming stripped 3 bases from V and 1 base from J, with 13 bases between. The CDR3 is 15 residues long. CDR3: CASSSGPQGNTEAFF. DNA for the CDR3: TGCGCCAGCAGCTCGGGACCACAGGGGAACACTGAAGCTTTCTTT.

This clone has only one observation. This chain joins TRBV5-4 and TRBJ2-5, with TRBD2 matching 8 bases. The V segment lost 3 bases and the J segment 8 bases; nucleotides outside the gene matches: 12. The CDR3 is 15 amino acids. Per the germline V gene, CDR1 is SGHNT and CDR2 is YYREEE (reference sequence). The CDR3 DNA follows: TGTGCCAGCAGCTCGGGAGCGGGGGCCACGCTTACCCAGTACTTC. It is translated as CASSSGAGATLTQYF.

The V gene is TRBV18, the J gene TRBJ2-2, with TRBD2 as a possible D gene (5 bases). The V end lost 3 bases, the J end lost 4 bases, and 18 bases lay between the germline ends. Germline V CDR1 and CDR2: KGHSH, LQKENI. The CDR3 runs to 17 residues. The CDR3 loop reads CASSPLPPQRATGELFF. Here the CDR3 DNA reads TGTGCCAGCTCACCCTTACCGCCCCAGAGGGCCACCGGGGAGCTGTTTTTT.

The V call is TRBV4-1, the J call TRBJ1-5; D gene ambiguous. The V end was cut by 1 base, the J end by 0 bases, with 4 bases between. Germline CDR1 is MGHRA and CDR2 is YSYEKL. The CDR3 extends over 14 amino acids. The CDR3 loop is CASSQVGSNQPQHF. CDR3 in DNA: TGCGCCAGCAGCCAAGTTGGTAGCAATCAGCCCCAGCATTTT.

The V and J genes are TRBV18 and TRBJ2-7, with TRBD1 as a possible D gene (5 bases). This CDR3 contains 15 residues. From germline, CDR1 is KGHSH and CDR2 LQKENI. V was trimmed by 2 bases and J by 3 bases, leaving 14 bases between them. CDR3 sequence: CASSPSRAQYYEQYF. The DNA for the CDR3 is TGTGCCAGCTCACCAAGCAGGGCTCAATACTACGAGCAGTACTTC.

This clone was detected once. This sequence joins TRBV29-1 and TRBJ1-1; 7 bases fit TRBD1. The CDR3 length is 13 residues. CDR1 and CDR2 from the germline V gene are SQVTM and ANQGSEA. V lost 7 bases to trimming and J lost 0 bases; unmatched junction nucleotides: 5. CDR3 nucleotides: TGCAGCGCGCGGACAGGTGTGAACACTGAAGCTTTCTTT. Protein: CSARTGVNTEAFF.

The CDR3 loop reads CASKREETQYF. DNA for the CDR3: TGTGCCAGCAAACGGGAAGAGACCCAGTACTTC. The chain joins TRBV2 to TRBJ2-5, with D unclear. Trimming took 7 bases from V and 3 from J, leaving 6 bases between them. The CDR3 has 11 amino acids. The germline V gene encodes CDR1 SNHLY and CDR2 FYNNEI.

In its sample, this clone was seen a few times. The V call is TRBV2, the J call TRBJ2-7, with D possibly matching TRBD1 (6 bases). The CDR3 has 15 amino acids. CDR1 is SNHLY, CDR2 FYNNEI, per germline. Trimming removed 3 bases from V and 5 bases from J, with 17 bases in between. CDR3 region: CASSERAGEIHEQYF. The DNA for the CDR3 is TGTGCCAGCAGTGAGAGGGCAGGGGAGATCCACGAGCAGTACTTC.

The chain is built from TRBV5-1 and TRBJ2-5; 16 bases line up with TRBD2. Per germline, CDR1 SGHRS and CDR2 YFSETQ. The CDR3 consists of 18 residues. Unmatched junction bases numbered 8, after V lost 3 bases and J lost 3 bases. The CDR3 is CASSSGTSGRAIEETQYF. The CDR3 DNA is TGCGCCAGCAGCTCAGGGACTAGCGGGAGGGCCATCGAAGAGACCCAGTACTTC.

This clone was found once. V gene TRBV25-1 combines with J gene TRBJ2-4; possibly TRBD1 for D (6 bases). Germline V gene lookup returns CDR1 MGHDK and CDR2 SYGVNS. This CDR3 is built from 18 residues. With 2 bases removed from V and 0 bases from J, the gap between germline ends came to 17 bases. CDR3 in amino acids: CASSEPLQGRLAKNIQYF. The DNA for the CDR3 is TGTGCCAGCAGTGAACCCCTCCAGGGGCGTTTAGCCAAAAACATTCAGTACTTC.

Only a few counts were recorded for this clone. The chain has TRBV19 and TRBJ1-1; D gene unclear. Trimming pared 7 bases from V and 4 bases from J, leaving 7 bases between. Germline V gene lookup returns CDR1 LNHDA and CDR2 SQIVND (reference sequence). The CDR3 is made up of 11 amino acids. CDR3 in DNA: TGTGCCAGTAAGGCGGGCACTGAAGCTTTCTTT. Translation gives CASKAGTEAFF.

The CDR3 region has the DNA TGTGCCAGCAGTTTATCACCGAACTACGAGCAGTACTTC. Encoded protein: CASSLSPNYEQYF. The V call is TRBV27, the J call TRBJ2-7; D unclear. The germline V gene encodes CDR1 MNHEY and CDR2 SMNVEV (reference sequence). The V gene lost 0 bases and the J gene lost 3 bases, with 6 bases spanning the gap. The CDR3 is 13 amino acids.

The chain uses TRBV5-4 and TRBJ1-6; D might be TRBD1 (6 bases). Trimming shortened V by 2 bases and J by 10 bases, and 13 bases separated the two germline ends. Germline CDR1 is SGHNT and CDR2 is YYREEE (reference sequence). There are 14 residues in the CDR3. The CDR3 loop is CASSLGGHQSPLHF. The CDR3 DNA sequence: TGTGCCAGCAGCTTAGGGGGGCATCAGTCACCCCTCCACTTT.

The chain joins TRBV6-4 to TRBJ2-5, with D possibly matching TRBD1 (5 bases). Trimming removed 2 bases at V and 5 bases at J, with 15 bases between. From germline, CDR1 is MRHNA and CDR2 SNTAGT. The CDR3 is 15 amino acids. As DNA, the CDR3 is TGTGCCAGCAGTGACCCCCGACAGTCGCGTGAGACCCAGTACTTC. As protein: CASSDPRQSRETQYF.

This clone showed up just a few times. The chain links TRBV21-1 to TRBJ2-5. TRBV21-1 is termed a pseudogene. The CDR3 extends over 12 amino acids. Here the CDR3 reads CASSRGQETQYF. DNA of the CDR3: TGTGCCAGCAGCAGGGGTCAAGAGACCCAGTACTTC.

The chain links TRBV7-9 to TRBJ1-1, with TRBD1 identical over 7 bases. The trim removed 6 bases at V and 5 bases at J, leaving 9 bases unmatched. Per germline, CDR1 SEHNR and CDR2 FQNEAQ (reference sequence). This CDR3 has 14 amino acids. CDR3 DNA: TGTGCCAGCAGGCCAACGGACAGGTTGACTGAAGCTTTCTTT. This sequence encodes CASRPTDRLTEAFF.

The chain links TRBV4-2 to TRBJ1-6; 7 nucleotides align to TRBD1. This CDR3 spans 16 amino acids. The J segment lost 9 bases and the V segment lost 1 base, leaving 9 bases of the junction unmatched. CDR1 is LGHNA, CDR2 YNFKEQ, per germline. DNA of the CDR3: TGTGCCAGCAGCCAAGCCGCGAGACAGGGCCTTTCACCCCTCCACTTT. It encodes CASSQAARQGLSPLHF.

This chain uses TRBV6-1 with TRBJ2-1; the match to TRBD2 covers 14 bases. This CDR3 has 15 amino acids. The V gene end was trimmed by 6 bases and the J gene end by 14 bases; junction bases not matched to a gene: 12. Germline V lookup: CDR1 MNHNS, CDR2 SASEGT. In DNA, the CDR3 is TGTGCCAGCAGGGGCCGATGGACTAGCGGGGGGACTAAGTTCTTC. This translates into CASRGRWTSGGTKFF.

In its sample, this clone was seen a few times. The CDR3 bases are TGCGCCAGCAGCTGGACCTTAGCGGGGGACTTCTACGAGCAGTACTTC. Amino acids: CASSWTLAGDFYEQYF. The V and J genes are TRBV5-1 and TRBJ2-7, with 9 bases fitting TRBD2. From germline, CDR1 is SGHRS and CDR2 YFSETQ. The CDR3 totals 16 residues. V gave up 3 bases and J gave up 3 bases; unmatched junction bases: 10.

The genes are TRBV11-1 and TRBJ2-5; unclear D gene. V was shortened by 5 bases and J by 5 bases, with 9 bases between the two germline ends. CDR1 and CDR2 (germline): SGHAT, FQDESV (reference sequence). The CDR3 covers 12 residues. The CDR3 loop is CASSRPGETQYF. CDR3 coding DNA: TGTGCCAGCAGCCGACCCGGGGAGACCCAGTACTTC. The full variable domain, its missing parts supplied by reference TRBV11-1 and TRBJ2-5, is EAEVAQSPRYKITEKSQAVAFWCDPISGHATLYWYRQILGQGPELLVQFQDESVVDDSQLPKDRFSAERLKGVDSTLKIQPAELGDSAMYLCASSRPGETQYFGPGTRLLVL.

The rearrangement uses TRBV30 and TRBJ1-2, with a tentative D call TRBD1 (5 bases). Germline V gene lookup returns CDR1 GTSNPN and CDR2 SVGIG (reference sequence). Trimming left V 4 bases short and J 0 bases short, with 15 bases between. The CDR3 contains 15 residues. CDR3 in DNA: TGTGCCTGGAACGGGAAGGGACGGGCTAACTATGGCTACACCTTC. Its protein product is CAWNGKGRANYGYTF.